Shown below are 11 T cell receptor beta chains from a single sample sequenced in a study of cytomegalovirus exposure and HLA in healthy donors. Use of 60 Vbeta and 13 Jbeta primers characterized the PCR. Sequencing used immunoSEQ multiplex PCR; TCRdb keeps in-frame clones, though not all of them. The data show 70,000 to 95,000 clones, about 83% seen once. Sequencing input: PBMCs. These receptors were obtained from a woman aged 18-29 years in good health and CMV-seropositive.

This chain links TRBV7-3 with TRBJ2-2; 7 nucleotides align to TRBD1. After removal of 8 bases from V and 4 bases from J, the junction contained 4 bases not matched to a gene. Per germline, CDR1 SGHTA and CDR2 FQGTGA. The CDR3 totals 13 residues. The CDR3 coding sequence is TGTGCCAGCGGGGCAGGGGGCACCGGGGAGCTGTTTTTT. It yields the protein CASGAGGTGELFF.

The chain carries TRBV30 and TRBJ2-1; 7 bases align to TRBD1. In germline, CDR1 is GTSNPN, CDR2 SVGIG (reference sequence). V trimming: 5 bases; J trimming: 2 bases; junction bases outside the gene matches: 9. The CDR3 sequence is 15 residues long. CDR3 in amino acids: CAWEDPGQTYNEQFF. The CDR3 bases are TGTGCCTGGGAAGATCCGGGACAGACCTACAATGAGCAGTTCTTC.

This sequence joins TRBV4-2 and TRBJ2-7, with D maybe TRBD2 (6 bases). Trimming removed 0 bases at V and 0 bases at J, with 12 bases between. The CDR3 is 16 amino acids. Germline V gene sequence: CDR1 LGHNA, CDR2 YNFKEQ. As DNA, the CDR3 is TGTGCCAGCAGCCAAGATCTTCGGGGGAACTCCTACGAGCAGTACTTC. As protein: CASSQDLRGNSYEQYF.

The chain joins TRBV6-1 to TRBJ2-7; 9 positions agree with TRBD1. Germline V CDR1 and CDR2: MNHNS, SASEGT. This CDR3 comprises 15 residues. V was pared by 3 bases and J by 2 bases, with 5 bases of the junction left unmatched. CDR3 in amino acids: CASSDAGQGAYEQYF. Written as DNA, the CDR3 is TGTGCCAGCAGTGATGCGGGACAGGGAGCCTACGAGCAGTACTTC.

The J gene is TRBJ2-7, the V gene TRBV5-6; TRBD1 agrees at 8 bases. The CDR3 consists of 14 residues. J was trimmed by 3 bases and V by 5 bases; bases with no gene match: 7. Germline V gives CDR1 SGHDT, CDR2 YYEEEE. The CDR3 region has the DNA TGTGCCAGCAGTTTGATGGGACAGGTCTACGAGCAGTACTTC. Amino acid sequence: CASSLMGQVYEQYF.

This clone was observed a single time. V and J are TRBV5-1 and TRBJ2-7; TRBD1 matches 10 bases. Losses at the gene ends were 4 bases for V and 3 bases for J; bases not matched to a gene: 10. Germline assignment: CDR1 SGHRS and CDR2 YFSETQ. CDR3 size: 16 residues. The CDR3 DNA reads as TGCGCCAGCAGCACCATCCCCGGGACAGGGGTCTACGAGCAGTACTTC. Translated: CASSTIPGTGVYEQYF. The variable domain in full, with the rest retrieved from reference TRBV5-1 and TRBJ2-7, is KAGVTQTPRYLIKTRGQQVTLSCSPISGHRSVSWYQQTPGQGLQFLFEYFSETQRNKGNFPGRFSGRQFSNSRSEMNVSTLELGDSALYLCASSTIPGTGVYEQYFGPGTRLTVT.

The chain's CDR3 is CASSLVAGGPNQPQHF. CDR3 nucleotide sequence: TGCGCCAGCAGCTTGGTGGCAGGGGGACCCAATCAGCCCCAGCATTTT. This chain connects TRBV5-1 to TRBJ1-5; 7 bases map to TRBD1. The germline CDR1 and CDR2 sequences are SGHRS and YFSETQ. Trimming took 0 bases from V and 3 from J; bases not matched to a gene: 6. The CDR3 covers 16 residues.

The chain is built from TRBV7-6 and TRBJ1-5; a weak D match, TRBD1 (6 bases). The CDR3 is made up of 13 amino acids. Germline CDR1 reads SGHVS; CDR2 reads FNYEAQ. Trimming pared 4 bases from V and 4 bases from J, leaving 8 bases between. Here the CDR3 reads CASSSGENQPQHF. In DNA form, the CDR3 reads TGTGCCAGCAGCTCAGGGGAGAATCAGCCCCAGCATTTT.

The chain couples TRBV28 to TRBJ1-4, with D possibly being TRBD1 (5 bases). CDR1 is MDHEN and CDR2 is SYDVKM in the germline V gene. Trimming removed 9 bases from V and 5 bases from J, with 10 bases in between. The CDR3 runs to 12 residues. The CDR3, as DNA: TGTGCCAGTGGACACCTCAATGAAAAACTGTTTTTT. This translates into CASGHLNEKLFF.

The CDR3, as DNA: TGCGCCAGCAGCTTCGACAGGGCTGAGACCCAGTACTTC. Residues: CASSFDRAETQYF. The rearrangement links TRBV4-1 to TRBJ2-5; the match to TRBD1 covers 7 bases. The germline gives CDR1 MGHRA, CDR2 YSYEKL. V shed 5 bases, J shed 5 bases, and the junction held 5 bases outside the gene matches. The CDR3 spans 13 residues.

The V gene is TRBV6-5, the J gene TRBJ1-2; maybe TRBD1 (6 bases). This CDR3 comprises 13 residues. Trimming cost V 7 bases and J 4 bases, with 13 bases left between them. Germline V gene lookup returns CDR1 MNHEY and CDR2 SVGAGI. The CDR3 sequence: CASTNRVPYGYTF. DNA for the CDR3: TGTGCCAGCACCAACAGGGTTCCCTATGGCTACACCTTC.